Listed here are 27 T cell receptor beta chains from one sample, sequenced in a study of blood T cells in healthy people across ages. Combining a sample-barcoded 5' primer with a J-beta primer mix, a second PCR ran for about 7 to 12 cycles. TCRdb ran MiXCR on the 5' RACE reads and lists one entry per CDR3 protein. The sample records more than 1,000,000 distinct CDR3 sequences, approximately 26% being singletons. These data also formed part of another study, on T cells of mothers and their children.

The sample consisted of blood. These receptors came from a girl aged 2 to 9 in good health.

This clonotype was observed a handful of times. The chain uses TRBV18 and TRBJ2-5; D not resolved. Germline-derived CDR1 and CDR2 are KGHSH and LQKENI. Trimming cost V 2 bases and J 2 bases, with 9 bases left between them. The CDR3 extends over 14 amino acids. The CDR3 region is CASSPLTLQETQYF. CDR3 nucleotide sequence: TGTGCCAGCTCACCATTAACATTACAAGAGACCCAGTACTTC.

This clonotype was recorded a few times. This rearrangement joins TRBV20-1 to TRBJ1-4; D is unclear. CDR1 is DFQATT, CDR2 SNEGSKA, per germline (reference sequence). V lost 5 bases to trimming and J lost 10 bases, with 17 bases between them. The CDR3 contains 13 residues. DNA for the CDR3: TGCAGTGCTCAGACACTCGTTATCGGAAAACTGTTTTTT. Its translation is CSAQTLVIGKLFF.

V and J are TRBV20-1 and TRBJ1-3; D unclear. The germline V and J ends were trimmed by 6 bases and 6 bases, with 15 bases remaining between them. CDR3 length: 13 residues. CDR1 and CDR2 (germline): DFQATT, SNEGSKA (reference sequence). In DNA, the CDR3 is TGCAGTGCCACGGCCCCGATGGCAAACACCATATATTTT. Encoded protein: CSATAPMANTIYF.

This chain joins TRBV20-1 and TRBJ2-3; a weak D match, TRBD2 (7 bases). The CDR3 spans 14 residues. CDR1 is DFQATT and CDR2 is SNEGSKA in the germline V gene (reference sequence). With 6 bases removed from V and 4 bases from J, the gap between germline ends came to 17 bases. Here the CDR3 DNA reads TGCAGTGCCTTGGGGGGGCCCGCTGCAGATACGCAGTATTTT. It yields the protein CSALGGPAADTQYF.

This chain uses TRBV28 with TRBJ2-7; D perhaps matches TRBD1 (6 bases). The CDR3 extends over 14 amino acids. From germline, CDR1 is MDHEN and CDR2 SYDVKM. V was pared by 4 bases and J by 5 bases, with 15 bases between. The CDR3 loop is CASSSGQNFHEQYF. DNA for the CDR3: TGTGCCAGCAGTTCCGGACAGAATTTCCACGAGCAGTACTTC.

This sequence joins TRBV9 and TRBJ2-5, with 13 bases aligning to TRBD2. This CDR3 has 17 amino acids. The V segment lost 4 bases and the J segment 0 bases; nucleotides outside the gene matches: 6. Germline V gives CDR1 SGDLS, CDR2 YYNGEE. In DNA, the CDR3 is TGTGCCAGCAGCCTTGGACTAGCGGGGGTATACCAAGAGACCCAGTACTTC. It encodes CASSLGLAGVYQETQYF.

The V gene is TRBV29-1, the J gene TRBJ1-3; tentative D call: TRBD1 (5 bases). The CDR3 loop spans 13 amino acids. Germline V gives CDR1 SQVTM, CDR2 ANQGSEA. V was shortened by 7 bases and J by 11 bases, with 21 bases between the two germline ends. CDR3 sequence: CSARDGTSKAIYF. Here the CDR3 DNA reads TGCAGCGCTCGGGACGGTACATCTAAAGCCATATATTTT.

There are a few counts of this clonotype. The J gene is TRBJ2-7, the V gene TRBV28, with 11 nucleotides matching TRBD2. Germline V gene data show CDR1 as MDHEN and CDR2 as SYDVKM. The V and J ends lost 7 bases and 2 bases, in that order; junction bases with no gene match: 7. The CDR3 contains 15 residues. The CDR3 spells CASNHGTSGTYEQYF. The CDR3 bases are TGTGCCAGCAACCATGGGACTAGCGGAACCTACGAGCAGTACTTC.

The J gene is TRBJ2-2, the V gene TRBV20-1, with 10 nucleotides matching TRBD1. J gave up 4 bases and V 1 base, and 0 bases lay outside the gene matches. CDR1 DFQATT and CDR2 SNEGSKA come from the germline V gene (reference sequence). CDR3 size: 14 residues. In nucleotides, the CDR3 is TGCAGTGCTAGAGGGGACAGGGGCACCGGGGAGCTGTTTTTT. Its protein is CSARGDRGTGELFF.

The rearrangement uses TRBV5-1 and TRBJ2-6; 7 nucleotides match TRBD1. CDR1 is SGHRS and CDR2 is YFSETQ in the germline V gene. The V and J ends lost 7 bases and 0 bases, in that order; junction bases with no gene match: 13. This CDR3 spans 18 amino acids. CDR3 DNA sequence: TGCGCCAGCTTACCCTTTGGGACAGACGTCTCTGGGGCCAACGTCCTGACTTTC. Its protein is CASLPFGTDVSGANVLTF.

The CDR3 is CSVELTGTSGYNEQFF. DNA of the CDR3: TGCAGCGTTGAGCTTACTGGGACTAGCGGTTACAATGAGCAGTTCTTC. The V call is TRBV29-1, the J call TRBJ2-7; TRBD2 aligns across 11 bases. Gene TRBJ2-1 matches the end of the DNA better, so the J call may be wrong. The CDR3 length is 16 residues. The germline V gene has CDR1 SQVTM and CDR2 ANQGSEA.

CDR3 nucleotide sequence: TGCAGTGCTCCCTTGGTGATGGATACGCAGTATTTT. Protein sequence: CSAPLVMDTQYF. The chain couples TRBV20-1 to TRBJ2-3; D not certain. Germline V gene sequence: CDR1 DFQATT, CDR2 SNEGSKA (reference sequence). This CDR3 has 12 amino acids. Trimming removed 5 bases at V and 6 bases at J, with 12 bases between.

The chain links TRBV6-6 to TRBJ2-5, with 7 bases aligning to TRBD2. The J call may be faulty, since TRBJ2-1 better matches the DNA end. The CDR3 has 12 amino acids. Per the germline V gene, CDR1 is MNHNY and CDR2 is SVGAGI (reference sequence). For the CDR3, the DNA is TGTGCCACCGGACTAGTAAGGAATGAGCAGTTCTTC. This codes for CATGLVRNEQFF.

CDR3 nucleotide sequence: TGTGCCAGCAGCTCGGGACTAGGTGCAATGGAGCTGTTTTTT. This sequence encodes CASSSGLGAMELFF. The chain has TRBV5-6 and TRBJ2-2, with TRBD2 matching 8 bases. V shed 3 bases and J 10 bases; nucleotides not matched to a gene: 8. This CDR3 is 14 amino acids long. Germline CDR1 is SGHDT and CDR2 is YYEEEE.

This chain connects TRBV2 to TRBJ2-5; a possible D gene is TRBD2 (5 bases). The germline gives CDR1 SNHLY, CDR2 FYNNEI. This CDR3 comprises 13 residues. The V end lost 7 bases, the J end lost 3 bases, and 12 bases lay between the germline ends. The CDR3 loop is CASNTYGEETQYF. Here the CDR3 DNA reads TGTGCCAGCAACACGTACGGGGAAGAGACCCAGTACTTC.

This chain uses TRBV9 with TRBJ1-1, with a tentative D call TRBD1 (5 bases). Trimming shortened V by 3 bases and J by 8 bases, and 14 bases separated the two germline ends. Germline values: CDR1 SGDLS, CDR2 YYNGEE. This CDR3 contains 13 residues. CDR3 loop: CASSADGAGEAFF. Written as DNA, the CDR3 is TGTGCCAGCAGCGCAGATGGGGCAGGGGAAGCTTTCTTT.

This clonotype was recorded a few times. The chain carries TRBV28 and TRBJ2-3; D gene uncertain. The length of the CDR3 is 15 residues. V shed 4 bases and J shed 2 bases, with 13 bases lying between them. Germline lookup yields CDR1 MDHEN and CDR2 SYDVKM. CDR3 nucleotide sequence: TGTGCCAGCAGTTCAATCCTAGGGAACACAGATACGCAGTATTTT. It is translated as CASSSILGNTDTQYF.

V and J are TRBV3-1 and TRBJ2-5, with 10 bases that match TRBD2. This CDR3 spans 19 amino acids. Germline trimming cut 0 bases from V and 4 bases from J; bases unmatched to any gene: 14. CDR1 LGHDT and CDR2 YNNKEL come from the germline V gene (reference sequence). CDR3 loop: CASSQDPRNLAGVGETQYF. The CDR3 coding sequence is TGTGCCAGCAGCCAAGATCCTCGGAATCTAGCGGGAGTAGGAGAGACCCAGTACTTC.

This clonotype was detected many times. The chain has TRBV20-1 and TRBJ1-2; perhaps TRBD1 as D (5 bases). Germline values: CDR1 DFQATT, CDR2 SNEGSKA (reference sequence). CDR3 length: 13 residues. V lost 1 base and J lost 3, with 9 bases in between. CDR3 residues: CSARGGTDYGYTF. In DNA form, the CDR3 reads TGCAGTGCTAGAGGCGGGACGGACTATGGCTACACCTTC.

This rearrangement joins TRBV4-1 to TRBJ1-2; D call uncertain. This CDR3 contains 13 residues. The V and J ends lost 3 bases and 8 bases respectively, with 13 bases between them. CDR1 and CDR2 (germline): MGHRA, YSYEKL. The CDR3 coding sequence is TGCGCCAGCAGCCAGTTGGCCATAGGAGGCTACACCTTC. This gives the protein CASSQLAIGGYTF.

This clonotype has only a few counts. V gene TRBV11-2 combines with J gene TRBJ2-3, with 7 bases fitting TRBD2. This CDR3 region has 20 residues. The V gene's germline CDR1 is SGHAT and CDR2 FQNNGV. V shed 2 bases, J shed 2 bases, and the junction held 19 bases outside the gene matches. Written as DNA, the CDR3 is TGTGCCAGCAGCTTATGGGGGGGGTCCGGGACCGCCGACTCCACAGATACGCAGTATTTT. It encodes CASSLWGGSGTADSTDTQYF.

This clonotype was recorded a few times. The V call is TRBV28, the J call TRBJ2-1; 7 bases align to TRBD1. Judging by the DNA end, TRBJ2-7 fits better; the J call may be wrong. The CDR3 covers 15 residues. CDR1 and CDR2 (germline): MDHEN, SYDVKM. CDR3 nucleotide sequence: TGTGCCAGCAGTCGGATGGACAGGAAAGCCTACGAGCAGTACTTC. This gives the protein CASSRMDRKAYEQYF.

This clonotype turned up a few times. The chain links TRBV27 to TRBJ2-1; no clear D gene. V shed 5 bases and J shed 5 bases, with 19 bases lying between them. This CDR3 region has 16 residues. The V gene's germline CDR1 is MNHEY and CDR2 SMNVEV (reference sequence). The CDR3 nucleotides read TGTGCCAGCAGTACTCCCCCTGGCCTCAATAACAATGAGCAGTTCTTC. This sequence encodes CASSTPPGLNNNEQFF.

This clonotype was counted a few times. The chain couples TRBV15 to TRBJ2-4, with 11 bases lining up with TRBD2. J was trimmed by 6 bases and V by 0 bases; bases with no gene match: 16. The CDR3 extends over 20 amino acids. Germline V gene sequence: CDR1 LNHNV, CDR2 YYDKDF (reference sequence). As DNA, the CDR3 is TGTGCCACCAGCAGAGATATGGATAGCGGGGGGGCCCCGTTCGTAAACATTCAGTACTTC. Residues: CATSRDMDSGGAPFVNIQYF.

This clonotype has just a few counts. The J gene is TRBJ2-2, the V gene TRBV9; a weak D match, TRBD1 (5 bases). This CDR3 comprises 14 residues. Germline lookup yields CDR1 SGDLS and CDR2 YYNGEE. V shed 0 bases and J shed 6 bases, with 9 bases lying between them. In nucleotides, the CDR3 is TGTGCCAGCAGCGTAGGGGGCTTGGCCGGGGAGCTGTTTTTT. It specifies CASSVGGLAGELFF.

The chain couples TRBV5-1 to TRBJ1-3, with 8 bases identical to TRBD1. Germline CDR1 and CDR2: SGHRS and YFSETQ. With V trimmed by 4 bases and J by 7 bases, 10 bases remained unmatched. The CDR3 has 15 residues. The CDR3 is CASSPQDRAANTIYF. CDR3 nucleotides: TGCGCCAGCAGCCCCCAGGACAGGGCGGCGAACACCATATATTTT.

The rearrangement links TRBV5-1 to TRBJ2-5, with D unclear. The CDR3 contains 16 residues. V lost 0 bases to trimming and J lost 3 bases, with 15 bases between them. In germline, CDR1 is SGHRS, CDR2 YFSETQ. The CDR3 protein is CASSLAPTPFKETQYF. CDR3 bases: TGCGCCAGCAGCTTGGCGCCAACTCCATTTAAAGAGACCCAGTACTTC.